This T cell receptor (beta chain) came from a study of T cell repertoires in cytomegalovirus infection. About the study: Evidence of both CMV infection and a matching HLA type came from public TCR beta signatures. General study results and limits: Predominance within the ex vivo response was attributable to HLA-C-restricted CMV-specific TCR beta clonotypes. Pooled public TCR beta family frequency picked out CMV carriers with the relevant HLA.

This clonotype was seen a few times. Its target is not known. TCRdb used MiXCR to reprocess the reads, holding one entry per CDR3 protein. The data contain roughly 230,000 distinct CDR3 sequences, over 20% of them singletons. Trimming pared 6 bases from V and 8 bases from J, leaving 16 bases between. This CDR3 is built from 13 residues. Input material: CD8+ T cells from PBMCs. The chain combines TRBV12-3 or TRBV12-4 with TRBJ1-2, with TRBD1 as a possible D gene (5 bases). The receptor comes from a human donor in good health (CMV status not recorded). Some clones in this sample may be carry-over from other donors' samples. The CDR3 loop reads CASSFLEGSGYTF. In DNA form, the CDR3 reads TGTGCCAGCAGCTTCTTGGAGGGGAGCGGCTACACCTTC.